The rows below give T cell receptor beta chains drawn from one sample of a study of T cells in Graves' hyperthyroidism and ophthalmopathy. TCRdb re-called the multiplex PCR reads through MiXCR, storing one row per CDR3 protein. This sample has around 430,000 distinct CDR3 sequences, with under 15% found just once. The sequencing sample was made of blood. The receptors were sampled from a woman under 40 with Graves' hyperthyroidism. CDR3s leave out the opening cysteine and the closing phenylalanine or tryptophan. The order of the fields is CDR3 length, clone size, V gene, CDR3 protein. A row's size may be missing; if present it is once, few, many or a size class.

>12|.|TRBV4-1
ASSHGAGRTEAF
>14|.|TRBV29-1
SVAGLAGRMYNEQF
>11|.|TRBV6-1
ASRSRGNYGYT
>12|few|TRBV7-9
ASSLWERNNEQF
>13|.|TRBV2
ASREDRSSYNEQF
>12|few|TRBV5-5
ASSSTTGSTEAF
>11|.|TRBV6-2/TRBV6-3
ASREAAGTEAF
>13|.|TRBV5-4
ASSSAGNYNSPLH
>12|few|TRBV7-6
ASSLSRGSNEQF
>11|.|TRBV3-1
ASSPDRLVGYT
>14|few|TRBV15
ATSRGIQGVDQPQH
>17|many|TRBV28
ASRGPTPGQGLRDTEAF
>11|.|TRBV6-4
ATQDTSNQPQH
>12|many|TRBV3-1
ASSHVQGTYGYT
>12|many|TRBV6-1
ASSDAGLSYEQY
>11|.|TRBV20-1
SARESTYNEQF
>12|.|TRBV7-2
ASGQGEVTGELF
>12|.|TRBV6-1
ASKREDIYNEQF
>12|many|TRBV24-1
ATPSGRWSYEQY
>9|.|TRBV29-1
SVATGYEQY
>15|many|TRBV11-1
ASSRGRERTGANVLT
>13|many|TRBV5-1
ASMLWHAVYNEQF
>10|many|TRBV28
ASSLRTGELF
>13|many|TRBV27
ASSLYRGITDTQY
>13|.|TRBV13
ASSLWEGPDNEQF
>13|many|TRBV29-1
SVWITKGNLFRAF